A single sample gave rise to the 30 T cell receptor beta chains below, sequenced in a study of T cell responses to AZD1222 COVID-19 vaccine. Assay: immunoSEQ multiplex PCR; the TCRdb copy retains only in-frame clones and omits some. The sample lists around 80,000 clones, 83% seen once, with about 1.3% in the top ten. This sample comprised peripheral blood, obtained 28 days after the second AZD1222 dose. These receptors all stem from an adult who received the AZD1222 COVID-19 vaccine.

V gene TRBV4-2 combines with J gene TRBJ2-1; 7 nucleotides match TRBD2. The CDR3 is 16 amino acids. V trimming: 0 bases; J trimming: 0 bases; junction bases outside the gene matches: 2. Germline values: CDR1 LGHNA, CDR2 YNFKEQ. The CDR3 coding sequence is TGTGCCAGCAGCCAAGAGGGAGGGCCCTCCTACAATGAGCAGTTCTTC. It encodes CASSQEGGPSYNEQFF.

The chain links TRBV7-2 to TRBJ2-5; TRBD2 matches at 13 bases. The length of the CDR3 is 14 residues. Germline trimming cut 5 bases from V and 5 bases from J; bases unmatched to any gene: 2. Germline V gene data show CDR1 as SGHTA and CDR2 as FQGNSA. Here the CDR3 DNA reads TGTGCCAGCAGCACGACTAGCGGGAGGGAGACCCAGTACTTC. Its protein is CASSTTSGRETQYF.

This clone was counted between two and nine times. This rearrangement joins TRBV5-1 to TRBJ2-1; a possible D gene is TRBD2 (6 bases). Deletions cut 4 bases from V and 0 bases from J, with 14 bases between. In germline, CDR1 is SGHRS, CDR2 YFSETQ. The CDR3 loop spans 16 amino acids. CDR3 nucleotide sequence: TGCGCCAGCAGCCCGGACGGGAGACTCTCCTACAATGAGCAGTTCTTC. Translation: CASSPDGRLSYNEQFF.

This clone was picked up a small number of times. V gene TRBV24-1 combines with J gene TRBJ1-5; 10 nucleotides line up with TRBD1. This CDR3 region has 16 residues. J was trimmed by 6 bases and V by 2 bases; bases with no gene match: 6. CDR1 is KGHDR and CDR2 is SFDVKD in the germline V gene. CDR3 in DNA: TGTGCCACCAGTGATTCTGGGACAGGGGAGAGTCAGCCCCAGCATTTT. Protein: CATSDSGTGESQPQHF.

This chain joins TRBV24-1 and TRBJ1-1; D remains ambiguous. V was cut by 3 bases and J by 5 bases, with 12 bases left in between. The CDR3 is made up of 14 amino acids. Germline CDR1 is KGHDR and CDR2 is SFDVKD. CDR3 in DNA: TGTGCCACCAGTGATCCCAGGCTGGGTACTGAAGCTTTCTTT. Residues: CATSDPRLGTEAFF.

The chain employs TRBV3-1 (or the pseudogene TRBV3-2) and TRBJ1-2; no reliable D call. The CDR3 consists of 13 residues. Germline V gene data show CDR1 as LGHDT and CDR2 as YNNKEL (reference sequence). The V end lost 6 bases, the J end lost 7 bases, and 15 bases lay between the germline ends. The CDR3 here is CASRPEQGFGYTF. The CDR3 coding sequence is TGTGCCAGCAGGCCGGAACAAGGATTTGGCTACACCTTC.

The chain is built from TRBV19 and TRBJ1-2, with D unresolved. V gave up 3 bases and J gave up 2 bases, with 10 bases separating them. The CDR3 is 14 amino acids. Germline V gives CDR1 LNHDA, CDR2 SQIVND (reference sequence). CDR3 sequence (DNA): TGTGCCAGTAGTATCGGAACCGAGAACTATGGCTACACCTTC. Its translation is CASSIGTENYGYTF.

The genes are TRBV5-6 and TRBJ2-7; maybe TRBD2 (6 bases). CDR3 length equals 15 residues. The V and J ends lost 6 bases and 3 bases respectively, with 19 bases between them. Per the germline V gene, CDR1 is SGHDT and CDR2 is YYEEEE. The CDR3 protein is CASNPGLANFYEQYF. For the CDR3, the DNA is TGTGCCAGCAACCCGGGCCTAGCGAATTTCTACGAGCAGTACTTC. Full variable domain (remainder filled in from reference TRBV5-6 and TRBJ2-7): DAGVTQSPTHLIKTRGQQVTLRCSPKSGHDTVSWYQQALGQGPQFIFQYYEEEERQRGNFPDRFSGHQFPNYSSELNVNALLLGDSALYLCASNPGLANFYEQYFGPGTRLTVT.

The rearrangement uses TRBV27 and TRBJ2-4, with D unclear. Germline CDR1 is MNHEY and CDR2 is SMNVEV (reference sequence). V was shortened by 6 bases and J by 2 bases, with 17 bases between the two germline ends. The CDR3 is 16 amino acids. The CDR3 reads CASRPTPTESKNIQYF. CDR3 nucleotide sequence: TGTGCCAGCAGACCCACCCCTACAGAATCCAAAAACATTCAGTACTTC.

This chain links TRBV6-5 with TRBJ1-2; TRBD1 is a possible D gene (6 bases). This CDR3 spans 12 amino acids. Trimming stripped 3 bases from V and 6 bases from J, with 8 bases between. Germline V CDR1 and CDR2: MNHEY, SVGAGI. The CDR3 reads CASSYRDNGYTF. Here the CDR3 DNA reads TGTGCCAGCAGTTATAGGGACAATGGCTACACCTTC.

This chain connects TRBV5-5 to TRBJ1-2; D perhaps matches TRBD1 (6 bases). Trimming stripped 4 bases from V and 8 bases from J, with 18 bases between. This CDR3 has 14 residues. Germline assignment: CDR1 SGHKS and CDR2 YYEKEE (reference sequence). CDR3 nucleotides: TGTGCCAGCAGCCCCCTTACAGGGATGAGGGGCTACACCTTC. This gives the protein CASSPLTGMRGYTF.

The chain is built from TRBV27 and TRBJ2-1, with TRBD2 identical over 10 bases. J was trimmed by 1 base and V by 5 bases; bases with no gene match: 2. CDR3 size: 15 residues. Germline lookup yields CDR1 MNHEY and CDR2 SMNVEV (reference sequence). The CDR3 loop reads CASSASGRSYNEQFF. CDR3 sequence (DNA): TGTGCCAGCAGTGCTAGCGGGAGATCCTACAATGAGCAGTTCTTC.

The chain has TRBV28 and TRBJ1-3; D is ambiguous. V gave up 4 bases and J gave up 5 bases, with 6 bases separating them. CDR1 is MDHEN and CDR2 is SYDVKM in the germline V gene. The CDR3 extends over 12 amino acids. The CDR3: CASSSPRNTIYF. For the CDR3, the DNA is TGTGCCAGCAGTTCCCCCAGAAACACCATATATTTT. Complete variable domain (other parts from reference TRBV28 and TRBJ1-3): DVKVTQSSRYLVKRTGEKVFLECVQDMDHENMFWYRQDPGLGLRLIYFSYDVKMKEKGDIPEGYSVSREKKERFSLILESASTNQTSMYLCASSSPRNTIYFGEGSWLTVV.

The J gene is TRBJ2-2, the V gene TRBV5-6; D gene uncertain. V dropped 0 bases and J dropped 2 bases, with 8 bases sitting between them. This CDR3 has 15 amino acids. Germline values: CDR1 SGHDT, CDR2 YYEEEE. The CDR3, as DNA: TGTGCCAGCAGCTTGGTACAGCTCAACACCGGGGAGCTGTTTTTT. Translating gives CASSLVQLNTGELFF.

The chain combines TRBV27 with TRBJ1-2, with 7 positions matching TRBD1. Germline V gene data show CDR1 as MNHEY and CDR2 as SMNVEV (reference sequence). V lost 5 bases, J lost 3 bases, and 6 bases stayed unmatched. The CDR3 extends over 14 amino acids. The CDR3 DNA reads as TGTGCCAGCAGTATCCGGACAGGACACTATGGCTACACCTTC. Its translation is CASSIRTGHYGYTF.

V and J are TRBV5-1 and TRBJ2-1; 8 bases are shared with TRBD2. Germline lookup yields CDR1 SGHRS and CDR2 YFSETQ. This CDR3 has 16 residues. V shed 4 bases, J shed 0 bases, and the junction held 6 bases outside the gene matches. CDR3 in DNA: TGCGCCAGCAGCCCACTAGCGGACGACTCCTACAATGAGCAGTTCTTC. Translating it yields CASSPLADDSYNEQFF.

The chain links TRBV11-2 to TRBJ2-7, with D maybe TRBD2 (5 bases). V was cut by 5 bases and J by 2 bases, with 19 bases left in between. The CDR3 has 16 residues. Germline lookup yields CDR1 SGHAT and CDR2 FQNNGV. The CDR3 sequence: CASSRLGSGPTYEQYF. DNA for the CDR3: TGTGCCAGCAGCAGGCTTGGGAGCGGACCTACCTACGAGCAGTACTTC. The entire variable domain, with the rest obtained from reference TRBV11-2 and TRBJ2-7, is as follows: EAGVAQSPRYKIIEKRQSVAFWCNPISGHATLYWYQQILGQGPKLLIQFQNNGVVDDSQLPKDRFSAERLKGVDSTLKIQPAKLEDSAVYLCASSRLGSGPTYEQYFGPGTRLTVT.

The CDR3 DNA follows: TGTGCCAGCAGCTTAGAGACAGCTGGAAACACCATATATTTT. Encoded protein: CASSLETAGNTIYF. The gene calls are TRBV11-2 and TRBJ1-3; D possibly corresponds to TRBD1 (5 bases). Trimming removed 0 bases from V and 2 bases from J, with 5 bases in between. The CDR3 length is 14 residues. The germline V gene encodes CDR1 SGHAT and CDR2 FQNNGV. Full variable domain (outside the CDR3, taken from reference TRBV11-2 and TRBJ1-3): EAGVAQSPRYKIIEKRQSVAFWCNPISGHATLYWYQQILGQGPKLLIQFQNNGVVDDSQLPKDRFSAERLKGVDSTLKIQPAKLEDSAVYLCASSLETAGNTIYFGEGSWLTVV.

Remarks on this clone: The junction shows a germline mismatch at one end, possibly a read error. The chain is built from TRBV11-2 and TRBJ2-7, with TRBD1 matching over 10 bases. The CDR3 is 13 amino acids. Germline V gene data show CDR1 as SGHAT and CDR2 as FQNNGV. CDR3 region: CASSSYSGTGVPF. DNA of the CDR3: TGTGCCAGCAGCTCATATTCCGGGACAGGGGTACCCTTC.

This clone was picked up a small number of times. The chain is built from TRBV27 and TRBJ1-3; D unresolved. V lost 0 bases to trimming and J lost 2 bases, with 11 bases between them. The CDR3 totals 16 residues. From germline, CDR1 is MNHEY and CDR2 SMNVEV (reference sequence). CDR3 DNA sequence: TGTGCCAGCAGTTTATCCCACCCCACAGCTGGAAACACCATATATTTT. Protein: CASSLSHPTAGNTIYF.

The rearrangement joins TRBV11-2 to TRBJ2-7; D is perhaps TRBD1 (6 bases). CDR3 size: 14 residues. V lost 4 bases and J lost 4, with 14 bases in between. Germline-derived CDR1 and CDR2 are SGHAT and FQNNGV. For the CDR3, the DNA is TGTGCCAGCAGCTCCCTGGACAGTTGGTACGAGCAGTACTTC. This encodes CASSSLDSWYEQYF.

This clone came up a few times. This sequence joins TRBV6-4 and TRBJ2-2, with 8 bases lining up with TRBD1. The CDR3 length is 15 residues. Unmatched junction bases numbered 0, after V lost 2 bases and J lost 1 base. The germline gives CDR1 MRHNA, CDR2 SNTAGT. DNA of the CDR3: TGTGCCAGCAGTGACGGGACAGGGAACACCGGGGAGCTGTTTTTT. This gives the protein CASSDGTGNTGELFF.

This sequence joins TRBV19 and TRBJ2-7, with TRBD1 matching 8 bases. CDR3 length equals 14 residues. Germline V CDR1 and CDR2: LNHDA, SQIVND (reference sequence). Trimming at V came to 6 bases and at J to 1 base, leaving 5 bases not matched to a gene. CDR3 in DNA: TGTGCCAGTAGCAAGGGGACAGGTTCCTACGAGCAGTACTTC. Its protein product is CASSKGTGSYEQYF.

V is TRBV27 and J is TRBJ1-6; no clear D. The V gene lost 5 bases and the J gene lost 10 bases, with 15 bases spanning the gap. The CDR3 loop spans 14 amino acids. From germline, CDR1 is MNHEY and CDR2 SMNVEV (reference sequence). The CDR3, as DNA: TGTGCCAGCAGTCCCGATATGGGGAGCTCACCCCTCCACTTT. It specifies CASSPDMGSSPLHF.

The chain carries TRBV18 and TRBJ1-2, with TRBD1 matching over 7 bases. Germline CDR1 KGHSH, CDR2 LQKENI. This CDR3 comprises 12 residues. With V trimmed by 5 bases and J by 3 bases, 0 bases remained unmatched. CDR3 region: CASSTGDYGYTF. The CDR3 DNA is TGTGCCAGCTCAACAGGGGACTATGGCTACACCTTC.

This rearrangement joins TRBV19 to TRBJ2-5; 10 bases fit TRBD2. Germline V lookup: CDR1 LNHDA, CDR2 SQIVND (reference sequence). The CDR3 runs to 14 residues. The junction had 5 bases not matched to a gene; V was cut back by 7 bases and J by 3 bases. CDR3 loop: CASTPGLAKETQYF. CDR3 DNA sequence: TGTGCCAGTACCCCGGGACTAGCGAAAGAGACCCAGTACTTC.

The chain joins TRBV7-3 to TRBJ2-3, with 10 bases lining up with TRBD2. Per the germline V gene, CDR1 is SGHTA and CDR2 is FQGTGA. Trimming took 3 bases from V and 5 from J; bases not matched to a gene: 5. There are 15 residues in the CDR3. In DNA form, the CDR3 reads TGTGCCAGCAGCTTGCTAGCGGGAGACGTAGATACGCAGTATTTT. This translates into CASSLLAGDVDTQYF.

The chain is built from TRBV4-3 and TRBJ1-2, with unresolved D. Germline V gene data show CDR1 as LGHNA and CDR2 as YSLEER. The CDR3 has 15 residues. Trimming removed 2 bases from V and 2 bases from J, with 12 bases in between. CDR3 sequence (DNA): TGCGCCAGCAGCCAAAGTACCGAATCCAACTATGGCTACACCTTC. Translating gives CASSQSTESNYGYTF.

This rearrangement joins TRBV9 to TRBJ1-4, with a weak D call TRBD1 (5 bases). This CDR3 is built from 14 residues. Trimming took off 4 bases at V and 8 bases at J, with 15 bases between the two ends. The germline gives CDR1 SGDLS, CDR2 YYNGEE. This chain's CDR3 is CASSQGPNLEKLFF. CDR3 in DNA: TGTGCCAGCAGCCAGGGACCGAACTTGGAAAAACTGTTTTTT.

The rearrangement uses TRBV30 and TRBJ2-5, with D possibly TRBD1 on 6 matching bases. Deletions cut 1 base from V and 1 base from J, with 16 bases between. CDR1 is GTSNPN and CDR2 is SVGIG in the germline V gene (reference sequence). The CDR3 loop spans 16 amino acids. The chain's CDR3 is CAWSDTGRGLQETQYF. Here the CDR3 DNA reads TGTGCCTGGAGTGACACGGGCAGGGGCCTCCAAGAGACCCAGTACTTC.